This TCR beta chain was found in a study of blood T cell repertoires in COVID-19. Study summary: Sources were T cells, B-cell-depleted T cells, or PBMCs; the material itself was cDNA or gDNA.

The table came from immunoSEQ multiplex PCR; TCRdb's copy has only in-frame clones and leaves some out. Among 65,000 to 90,000 clones listed, roughly 78% were seen once. Germline V gives CDR1 KGHDR, CDR2 SFDVKD. Trimming cost V 2 bases and J 5 bases, with 8 bases left between them. There are 13 residues in the CDR3. The sample was peripheral blood. The V gene is TRBV24-1, the J gene TRBJ1-1, with a tentative D call TRBD1 (5 bases). This clonotype originated in a man in his fifties or sixties with acute or convalescent COVID-19. The CDR3 DNA reads TGTGCCACCAGTGATTGGGCAGGGACTGAAGCTTTCTTT. Translation: CATSDWAGTEAFF.